The rows below give T cell receptor beta chains drawn from one sample of a study of breast tumors, draining lymph nodes, adjacent tissues. MiXCR, run by TCRdb on the multiplex PCR reads, gives a single entry per CDR3 protein. The profile covers 290,000 or so distinct CDR3 sequences, with 30% appearing a single time and 1.1% taken by the ten largest. The sequenced material came from axillary lymph node tissue. The receptor set was obtained from a female donor with breast cancer. Some clones in this sample may be carry-over from other donors' samples. CDR3s include the opening cysteine and the closing phenylalanine or tryptophan. A D gene is named only where the DNA matches it firmly. The size of a clone is reported for some rows only, either as once, few or many, or as a class for expanded clones.

J	V	size	D	CDR3	DNA
TRBJ1-4	TRBV6-1	few	NA	CASRPYRSSLFF	TGTGCCAGCAGACCCTACCGGTCAAGCCTGTTTTTT
TRBJ2-5	TRBV5-5	NA	NA	CASSLSGQLKEETQYF	TGTGCCAGCAGCTTGTCTGGACAGCTGAAAGAAGAGACCCAGTACTTC
TRBJ2-6	TRBV9	NA	TRBD2	CASSVGLAGSYVLTF	TGTGCCAGCAGCGTCGGACTAGCGGGATCCTACGTCCTGACTTTC
TRBJ2-7	TRBV4-3	many	NA	CASSQDSGGIGYEQYF	TGCGCCAGCAGCCAAGATTCCGGCGGGATCGGTTACGAGCAGTACTTC
TRBJ1-2	TRBV20-1	many	TRBD1	CSASPAGGSYGYTF	TGCAGTGCTAGCCCGGCAGGGGGTAGCTATGGCTACACCTTC
TRBJ2-7	TRBV6-5	many	TRBD1	CASSYRPGQGAYEQYF	TGTGCCAGCAGTTACCGCCCCGGACAGGGGGCCTACGAGCAGTACTTC
TRBJ2-3	TRBV7-8	many	TRBD2	CASSLFGRASDTQYF	TGTGCCAGCAGCTTATTCGGGAGGGCCTCAGATACGCAGTATTTT
TRBJ1-4	TRBV19	NA	NA	CASSIAGQTNEKQFF	TGTGCCAGTAGTATCGCTGGACAGACTAATGAAAAACAGTTTTTC
TRBJ2-7	TRBV5-1	many	NA	CASSLWTKYEQYF	TGCGCCAGCAGCTTGTGGACCAAATACGAGCAGTACTTC
TRBJ2-7	TRBV5-1	many	NA	CASSLGLSGGLQYF	TGCGCCAGCAGCTTGGGATTATCAGGGGGACTACAGTACTTC